These T cell receptor beta chains were read from a single sample in a study of shared clonotypes between healthy human individuals. The data were produced by immunoSEQ multiplex PCR, yet TCRdb's version contains in-frame clones alone and is incomplete. The table includes 2.3 million or so clones, 85% to 95% detected once. The specimen sequenced was naive CD4+ T cells from PBMCs. Every receptor here comes from a young man in good health. Some clones in this sample may be carry-over from other donors' samples. CDR3s leave out the opening cysteine and the closing phenylalanine or tryptophan. D genes are given only for firm matches.

d_gene	v_gene	j_gene	CDR3aa
TRBD1	TRBV28	TRBJ1-5	ASSPTGEGSNQPQH
-	TRBV7-6	TRBJ2-1	ASSRVAGAYEQF
-	TRBV28	TRBJ2-5	ASSSPSGQETQY
TRBD1	TRBV6-1	TRBJ1-1	ASSVEAGGKAF
-	TRBV21-1	TRBJ1-4	ASSKAVWAVDWEKLF
-	TRBV5-1	TRBJ2-2	ASANTGELF
-	TRBV6-6	TRBJ2-1	ASSYSSGAAYNEQF
-	TRBV9	TRBJ2-1	ASSIAGSSDEQF
-	TRBV7-2	TRBJ1-5	ASSFKASGQNNQPQH
TRBD2	TRBV7-2	TRBJ2-7	ASSLGGEGHEQY
TRBD1	TRBV6-1	TRBJ1-3	ASSLTGGLGNTIY
-	TRBV30	TRBJ1-2	AWSSRRDNPRYGYT
TRBD1	TRBV18	TRBJ2-7	ASSLGQGFEQY
TRBD2	TRBV28	TRBJ2-5	ASIPGGTSSTKQY
TRBD2	TRBV5-1	TRBJ2-7	ASSLPVTSGSSEQY
TRBD2	TRBV15	TRBJ2-1	ATSVPLAGGSYNEQF
-	TRBV6-1	TRBJ2-2	ASSASGRPNTGELF